The TCR beta chain described here comes from a study of metastatic and nonmetastatic thyroid tumors (dated by TCRdb to 2019 to 2021). General notes on the study: Repertoires were compared across peripheral blood and tumor or nodule tissue samples from malignant and benign thyroid patients.

This clone was detected ten times or more. No cognate antigen has been identified for it. There are no base qualities to consult, and no much larger clone falls within one base. The library was produced with PCR. TCRdb names Illumina HiSeq 4000 as the instrument used. The TCR beta-chain CDR3 region of each patient was profiled by high-throughput sequencing. Per the authors' processing: CDR3 differences across clinicopathological groups were used to build a classifier for discriminating distant-metastatic papillary thyroid cancer patients. The Shannon index was used to assess repertoire diversity, and the Morisita-Horn index was used to assess tumor-blood repertoire similarity. The public reads were run again by TCRdb, first through fastp at Q25 and then through MiXCR, and only productive beta chains were kept. TCRdb's processing, not the study's, gives the V and J calls here. In all, the sample holds about 20,000 clones, and 15% to 18% of those were seen once. In total, the top ten clones hold under 20% of the sample.

The paper's findings and limits, for the study overall: TCR beta diversity was reported as significantly higher in malignant tumors than in benign nodules, in both blood and tumor samples.

No patient had received any treatment before thyroid surgery. Using T-cell receptor beta sequencing, the researchers looked back retrospectively at clinical samples from patients, gathered between about 2012 and 2019. The sample consisted of blood. This receptor was identified in a female donor with papillary thyroid cancer or a benign thyroid nodule (not recorded which). Some clones in this sample may be carry-over from other donors' samples.

The CDR3 sequence is CASSQELAEPYEQYF. Here is the DNA: TGTGCCAGCAGCCAAGAGCTAGCGGAGCCCTACGAGCAGTACTTC. The chain uses TRBV4-2 and TRBJ2-7; TRBD2 agrees with 7 junctional bases. Trimming takes 0 bases off V and 2 bases off J; junction bases not matched to a gene: 4. Spanning cysteine to phenylalanine, the CDR3 consists of 15 amino acids. Here the CDR3 DNA is all that survives: 45 bases in frame from base 1. Sequences LGHNA (CDR1) and YNFKEQ (CDR2) are obtained from the germline V gene.